The following is a T cell receptor beta chain sequence with its context. The data are from a study of blood T cell repertoires in COVID-19. Method: immunoSEQ multiplex PCR; TCRdb's copy keeps in-frame clones and lacks some. The sample lists more than 150,000 clones; around 87% were seen once. Per germline, CDR1 LNHNV and CDR2 YYDKDF (reference sequence). The V segment lost 1 base and the J segment 6 bases; nucleotides outside the gene matches: 5. The CDR3 consists of 15 residues. The specimen sequenced was peripheral blood. This rearrangement joins TRBV15 to TRBJ1-5, with 8 bases lining up with TRBD1. This receptor was identified in a young woman who had recovered from COVID-19. CDR3 sequence: CATSRGTGLGQPQHF. The CDR3 DNA follows: TGTGCCACCAGCAGAGGGACAGGGTTGGGTCAGCCCCAGCATTTT.